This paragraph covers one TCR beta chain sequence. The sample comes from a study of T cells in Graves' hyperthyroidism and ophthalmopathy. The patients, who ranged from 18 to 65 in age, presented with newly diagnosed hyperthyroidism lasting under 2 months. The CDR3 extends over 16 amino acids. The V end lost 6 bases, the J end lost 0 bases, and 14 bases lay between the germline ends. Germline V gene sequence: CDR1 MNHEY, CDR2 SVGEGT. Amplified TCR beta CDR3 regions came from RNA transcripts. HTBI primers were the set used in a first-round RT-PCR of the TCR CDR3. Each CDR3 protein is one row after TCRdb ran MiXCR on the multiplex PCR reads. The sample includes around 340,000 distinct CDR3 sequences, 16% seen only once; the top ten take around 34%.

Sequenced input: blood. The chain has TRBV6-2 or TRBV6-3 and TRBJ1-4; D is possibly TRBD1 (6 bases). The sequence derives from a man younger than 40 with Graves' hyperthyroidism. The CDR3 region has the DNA TGTGCCAGCAGGAGACAGGCCTCAGCAACTAATGAAAAACTGTTTTTT. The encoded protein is CASRRQASATNEKLFF.